The TCR beta chain under discussion was sequenced for a study of cytomegalovirus exposure and HLA in healthy donors. General study findings and limits: In vitro experiments confirmed that a few CMV-associated chains were specific for CMV antigens.

CDR3 length: 13 residues. In germline, CDR1 is MNHNY, CDR2 SVGAGI (reference sequence). V lost 6 bases and J 6 bases, leaving 15 bases between the germline ends. The table came from immunoSEQ multiplex PCR; TCRdb's copy has only in-frame clones and leaves some out. The sample yields roughly 200,000 clones, about 81% seen once. Concerning this clone: Its antigen is as yet unknown.

What was sequenced was PBMCs. The source of this sequence is a woman aged 30 to 39 in good health and CMV-seronegative. This sequence joins TRBV6-6 and TRBJ2-7, with D hard to call. DNA of the CDR3: TGTGCCAGCAGAATGTCAGGAAGTGGCGAGCAGTACTTC. Translation gives CASRMSGSGEQYF.